Here is one T cell receptor (beta chain) with its context. Antigen specificity is unknown. This table comes from immunoSEQ multiplex PCR, and its TCRdb copy is limited to in-frame clones, with some not included. The sample has 160,000 or so clones; 85% to 95% are singletons. The data belong to a study of T cell responses to AZD1222 COVID-19 vaccine. General study results and limits: Only after the peak T cell response were repertoires sampled. Nearly half of spike-specific TCRs reportedly target variant regions that are unmutated in the B.1.351 and B.1.1.7 variants. There were mostly white British donors and more females than males, and clonal diversity was possibly underestimated. CD4 TCRs linked to vaccination spanned spike, dominating at 160-218 and 743-854.

Trimming took off 4 bases at V and 0 bases at J, with 9 bases between the two ends. The CDR3 sequence is 14 residues long. Germline CDR1 SGHAT, CDR2 FQNNGV. Sequencing was performed on peripheral blood, taken on day 0 of AZD1222 vaccination. The J gene is TRBJ1-1, the V gene TRBV11-2; TRBD1 is a possible D gene (6 bases). The receptor's source is an adult in good health. The CDR3 protein is CASSSTGVNTEAFF. DNA of the CDR3: TGTGCCAGCAGCTCGACAGGTGTGAACACTGAAGCTTTCTTT. Full variable domain (remainder filled in from reference TRBV11-2 and TRBJ1-1): EAGVAQSPRYKIIEKRQSVAFWCNPISGHATLYWYQQILGQGPKLLIQFQNNGVVDDSQLPKDRFSAERLKGVDSTLKIQPAKLEDSAVYLCASSSTGVNTEAFFGQGTRLTVV.